A selection of T cell receptor beta chains follows, all from one sample in a study of T cell responses to AZD1222 COVID-19 vaccine. Only in-frame clones appear in the TCRdb table, and some are missing; sequencing was by immunoSEQ multiplex PCR. Of around 70,000 clones listed, 65% to 80% were seen once; the top ten hold over 10%. Material: peripheral blood, obtained on day 0 of AZD1222 vaccination. The receptors stem from an adult in good health. Both conserved end residues are part of each CDR3. Each record gives: J gene, V gene, clone size, D gene, CDR3 DNA, CDR3 protein. The D gene is left open where the match is weak. Clone size appears in some rows only: once, few, many, or a class for an expanded clone.

J gene: TRBJ2-1
V gene: TRBV4-2
clone size: NA
D gene: TRBD2
CDR3 DNA: TGTGCCAGCAGCCAAGAGGTAGCGGGGTACAATGAGCAGTTCTTC
CDR3 protein: CASSQEVAGYNEQFF

J gene: TRBJ2-3
V gene: TRBV5-1
clone size: NA
D gene: TRBD1
CDR3 DNA: TGCGCCAGCAGCTTGTCGAGACAGGGTACAGATACGCAGTATTTT
CDR3 protein: CASSLSRQGTDTQYF

J gene: TRBJ1-6
V gene: TRBV27
clone size: NA
D gene: NA
CDR3 DNA: TGTGCCAGCAGTTTATCAATTGACCAGAGGACCTATAATTCACCCCTCCACTTT
CDR3 protein: CASSLSIDQRTYNSPLHF

J gene: TRBJ2-7
V gene: TRBV5-6
clone size: NA
D gene: TRBD1
CDR3 DNA: TGTGCCAGCAGCCCTGATGCTGCGACAGGGTGGGCCTTTACCGAGCAGTACTTC
CDR3 protein: CASSPDAATGWAFTEQYF

J gene: TRBJ1-2
V gene: TRBV7-8
clone size: NA
D gene: NA
CDR3 DNA: TGTGCCAGCAGCCCGGACAGTAACTATGGCTACACCTTC
CDR3 protein: CASSPDSNYGYTF

J gene: TRBJ2-1
V gene: TRBV5-1
clone size: few
D gene: TRBD2
CDR3 DNA: TGCGCCAGCAGCCCTAGCGGGGGGTCCTACAATGAGCAGTTCTTC
CDR3 protein: CASSPSGGSYNEQFF

J gene: TRBJ1-1
V gene: TRBV6-1
clone size: NA
D gene: NA
CDR3 DNA: TGTGCCAGCAGTGATCCCCGGGGGGCCATGAACACTGAAGCTTTCTTT
CDR3 protein: CASSDPRGAMNTEAFF

J gene: TRBJ1-6
V gene: TRBV3-1/TRBV3-2
clone size: NA
D gene: NA
CDR3 DNA: TGTGCCAGCAGCCATCATCAGACACCCCTCCACTTT
CDR3 protein: CASSHHQTPLHF

J gene: TRBJ1-1
V gene: TRBV5-1
clone size: NA
D gene: NA
CDR3 DNA: TGCGCCAGCAGCTTGTTGTCAGGGAACACTGAAGCTTTCTTT
CDR3 protein: CASSLLSGNTEAFF

J gene: TRBJ2-3
V gene: TRBV13
clone size: NA
D gene: NA
CDR3 DNA: TGTGCCAGCAGCTTAGGCGTCACAGATACGCAGTATTTT
CDR3 protein: CASSLGVTDTQYF

J gene: TRBJ2-5
V gene: TRBV9
clone size: once
D gene: NA
CDR3 DNA: TGTGCCAGCAGCGTAGCTGCGGTAAGAAACCAAGAGACCCAGTACTTC
CDR3 protein: CASSVAAVRNQETQYF

J gene: TRBJ2-1
V gene: TRBV7-6
clone size: NA
D gene: TRBD2
CDR3 DNA: TGTGCCAGCAGTCGCGGACTAGCGGACAATGAGCAGTTCTTC
CDR3 protein: CASSRGLADNEQFF

J gene: TRBJ2-7
V gene: TRBV28
clone size: NA
D gene: NA
CDR3 DNA: TGTGCCAGCAGTTCACCCTGGGCAGGTGACACCTACGAGCAGTACTTC
CDR3 protein: CASSSPWAGDTYEQYF

J gene: TRBJ1-5
V gene: TRBV10-1
clone size: NA
D gene: NA
CDR3 DNA: TGCGCCAGCGGGGGGAGGAGGGAGCCCCAGCATTTT
CDR3 protein: CASGGRREPQHF

J gene: TRBJ1-2
V gene: TRBV9
clone size: NA
D gene: NA
CDR3 DNA: TGTGCCAGCAGCGTAGTTCGTTTTAGGGACGGTGACTATGGCTACACCTTC
CDR3 protein: CASSVVRFRDGDYGYTF

J gene: TRBJ2-3
V gene: TRBV19
clone size: NA
D gene: TRBD2
CDR3 DNA: TGTGCCAGTAGTATCGGACTAGGACCAAGCACAGATACGCAGTATTTT
CDR3 protein: CASSIGLGPSTDTQYF

J gene: TRBJ1-2
V gene: TRBV18
clone size: NA
D gene: NA
CDR3 DNA: TGTGCCAGCTCACATGGGACCGCCAGTTATGGCTACACCTTC
CDR3 protein: CASSHGTASYGYTF

J gene: TRBJ1-1
V gene: TRBV6-2/TRBV6-3
clone size: NA
D gene: NA
CDR3 DNA: TGTGCCAGCAGTGACGTACAGGGGAACACTGAAGCTTTCTTT
CDR3 protein: CASSDVQGNTEAFF

J gene: TRBJ1-2
V gene: TRBV14
clone size: NA
D gene: TRBD1
CDR3 DNA: TGTGCCAGCAGCCAGACAGGGGCTGGTTATGTCGGTATGGGCTACACCTTC
CDR3 protein: CASSQTGAGYVGMGYTF

J gene: TRBJ1-3
V gene: TRBV3-1/TRBV3-2
clone size: NA
D gene: NA
CDR3 DNA: TGTGCCAGCAGCCAAGTCCGGGCTGGAAACACCATATATTTT
CDR3 protein: CASSQVRAGNTIYF

J gene: TRBJ1-2
V gene: TRBV7-9
clone size: NA
D gene: NA
CDR3 DNA: TGTGCCAGCAGCTTAGTTTCTAGTGGCTACACCTTC
CDR3 protein: CASSLVSSGYTF

J gene: TRBJ1-6
V gene: TRBV6-2/TRBV6-3
clone size: few
D gene: NA
CDR3 DNA: TGTGCCAGCAGTTACCGCGGCAGTACTTCACCCCTCCACTTT
CDR3 protein: CASSYRGSTSPLHF

J gene: TRBJ1-2
V gene: TRBV7-9
clone size: NA
D gene: NA
CDR3 DNA: TGTGCCAGCAGCGCCGGGGGTGTTGTTGGCTACACCTTC
CDR3 protein: CASSAGGVVGYTF

J gene: TRBJ2-2
V gene: TRBV19
clone size: NA
D gene: TRBD1
CDR3 DNA: TGTGCCAGTAGTTCCAACAGGGGATTGGGGACCGGGGAGCTGTTTTTT
CDR3 protein: CASSSNRGLGTGELFF

J gene: TRBJ1-1
V gene: TRBV6-1
clone size: few
D gene: NA
CDR3 DNA: TGTGCCAGCAGTGGACCCCTCGGCAAGATGAACACTGAAGCTTTCTTT
CDR3 protein: CASSGPLGKMNTEAFF

J gene: TRBJ1-2
V gene: TRBV7-9
clone size: NA
D gene: NA
CDR3 DNA: TGTGCCAGCAGCTTATATCGAGACTATGGCTACACCTTC
CDR3 protein: CASSLYRDYGYTF

J gene: TRBJ1-5
V gene: TRBV30
clone size: NA
D gene: NA
CDR3 DNA: TGTGCCTGGAGTGGCGATCCCCGAAATTACAATCAGCCCCAGCATTTT
CDR3 protein: CAWSGDPRNYNQPQHF

J gene: TRBJ2-6
V gene: TRBV7-9
clone size: NA
D gene: NA
CDR3 DNA: TGTGCCAGCAGCTCACATAAAGTAGGGGAACCCTATGGGGCCAACGTCCTGACTTTC
CDR3 protein: CASSSHKVGEPYGANVLTF

J gene: TRBJ1-4
V gene: TRBV15
clone size: NA
D gene: NA
CDR3 DNA: TGTGCCACCAGCAGAGCCAAGTTCCTAACTAATGAAAAACTGTTTTTT
CDR3 protein: CATSRAKFLTNEKLFF

J gene: TRBJ1-4
V gene: TRBV27
clone size: few
D gene: NA
CDR3 DNA: TGTGCCACCCAACCACAGGGTGCAACTAATGAAAAACTGTTTTTT
CDR3 protein: CATQPQGATNEKLFF

J gene: TRBJ1-1
V gene: TRBV14
clone size: NA
D gene: TRBD1
CDR3 DNA: TGTGCCAGCAGCGACCGACAGGGGGCATACACTGAAGCTTTCTTT
CDR3 protein: CASSDRQGAYTEAFF

J gene: TRBJ2-1
V gene: TRBV14
clone size: NA
D gene: NA
CDR3 DNA: TGTGCCAGCAGCCTTGGGTTACGCAATGAGCAGTTCTTC
CDR3 protein: CASSLGLRNEQFF

J gene: TRBJ1-2
V gene: TRBV30
clone size: NA
D gene: NA
CDR3 DNA: TGTGCCTGGAGTGTACTGAGGGGACGAGGCTACACCTTC
CDR3 protein: CAWSVLRGRGYTF